In this sample, the clone carrying this T cell receptor (beta chain) turned up a few times. These data are taken from a study of T-cell reconstitution after alpha-beta-depleted transplantation in children. V was cut by 1 base and J by 1 base, with 8 bases left in between. Germline V CDR1 and CDR2: MNHEY, SVGEGT. The CDR3 runs to 15 residues. During its preparation, the TCRbeta library received unique molecular identifiers. TCRdb independently ran MiXCR on the PCR reads; one entry per CDR3 protein. Found here are roughly 500,000 distinct CDR3 sequences, 12% of them singletons; the top ten hold about 6%.

The material was PBMCs from the stem cell graft donor, obtained from the stem cell graft. This sequence joins TRBV6-2 or TRBV6-3 and TRBJ1-5; the D is unclear. The receptor's source is a human donor who donated a stem cell graft to a child with combined immunodeficiency. The CDR3 DNA sequence: TGTGCCAGCAGTTACTTTCTTAGGAGCAATCAGCCCCAGCATTTT. Its translation is CASSYFLRSNQPQHF.